The entry that follows covers one T cell receptor (beta chain) sequence. Antigen: not known. Additional DNA sequences in this sample encode the identical CDR3. Per germline, CDR1 SGDLS and CDR2 YYNGEE. Trimming pared 5 bases from V and 0 bases from J, leaving 9 bases between. The CDR3 contains 14 residues. This entry is derived from a study of T cell responses to AZD1222 COVID-19 vaccine. General study points: Only a handful of people who got AZD1222 tested seropositive at baseline.

The repertoire was sequenced with immunoSEQ multiplex PCR; TCRdb's copy has only in-frame clones and lacks some. The sample has 150,000 to 200,000 clones; 80% to 90% are singletons. This TCR came from an adult who received the AZD1222 COVID-19 vaccine. The chain joins TRBV9 to TRBJ1-3; TRBD1 might be the D (6 bases). This sample comprised peripheral blood, obtained 28 days after the second AZD1222 dose. The CDR3 nucleotides are TGTGCCAGCAGTGGAGGGGGCTCTGGAAACACCATATATTTT. Translating gives CASSGGGSGNTIYF.